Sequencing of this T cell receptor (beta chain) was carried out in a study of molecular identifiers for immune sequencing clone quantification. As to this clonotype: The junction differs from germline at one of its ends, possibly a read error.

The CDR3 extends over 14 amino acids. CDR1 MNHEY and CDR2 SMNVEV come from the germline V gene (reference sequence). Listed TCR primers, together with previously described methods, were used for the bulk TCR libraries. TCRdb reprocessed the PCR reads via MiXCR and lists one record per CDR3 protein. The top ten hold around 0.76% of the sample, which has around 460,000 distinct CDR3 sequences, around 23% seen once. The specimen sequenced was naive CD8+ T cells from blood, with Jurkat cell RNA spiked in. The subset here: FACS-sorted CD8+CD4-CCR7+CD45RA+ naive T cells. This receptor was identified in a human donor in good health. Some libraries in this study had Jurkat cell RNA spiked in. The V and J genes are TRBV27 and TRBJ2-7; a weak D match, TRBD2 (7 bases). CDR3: CASGLAAGAYEQCF. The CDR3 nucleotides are TGTGCCAGCGGTTTGGCGGCGGGGGCCTACGAGCAGTGCTTC.